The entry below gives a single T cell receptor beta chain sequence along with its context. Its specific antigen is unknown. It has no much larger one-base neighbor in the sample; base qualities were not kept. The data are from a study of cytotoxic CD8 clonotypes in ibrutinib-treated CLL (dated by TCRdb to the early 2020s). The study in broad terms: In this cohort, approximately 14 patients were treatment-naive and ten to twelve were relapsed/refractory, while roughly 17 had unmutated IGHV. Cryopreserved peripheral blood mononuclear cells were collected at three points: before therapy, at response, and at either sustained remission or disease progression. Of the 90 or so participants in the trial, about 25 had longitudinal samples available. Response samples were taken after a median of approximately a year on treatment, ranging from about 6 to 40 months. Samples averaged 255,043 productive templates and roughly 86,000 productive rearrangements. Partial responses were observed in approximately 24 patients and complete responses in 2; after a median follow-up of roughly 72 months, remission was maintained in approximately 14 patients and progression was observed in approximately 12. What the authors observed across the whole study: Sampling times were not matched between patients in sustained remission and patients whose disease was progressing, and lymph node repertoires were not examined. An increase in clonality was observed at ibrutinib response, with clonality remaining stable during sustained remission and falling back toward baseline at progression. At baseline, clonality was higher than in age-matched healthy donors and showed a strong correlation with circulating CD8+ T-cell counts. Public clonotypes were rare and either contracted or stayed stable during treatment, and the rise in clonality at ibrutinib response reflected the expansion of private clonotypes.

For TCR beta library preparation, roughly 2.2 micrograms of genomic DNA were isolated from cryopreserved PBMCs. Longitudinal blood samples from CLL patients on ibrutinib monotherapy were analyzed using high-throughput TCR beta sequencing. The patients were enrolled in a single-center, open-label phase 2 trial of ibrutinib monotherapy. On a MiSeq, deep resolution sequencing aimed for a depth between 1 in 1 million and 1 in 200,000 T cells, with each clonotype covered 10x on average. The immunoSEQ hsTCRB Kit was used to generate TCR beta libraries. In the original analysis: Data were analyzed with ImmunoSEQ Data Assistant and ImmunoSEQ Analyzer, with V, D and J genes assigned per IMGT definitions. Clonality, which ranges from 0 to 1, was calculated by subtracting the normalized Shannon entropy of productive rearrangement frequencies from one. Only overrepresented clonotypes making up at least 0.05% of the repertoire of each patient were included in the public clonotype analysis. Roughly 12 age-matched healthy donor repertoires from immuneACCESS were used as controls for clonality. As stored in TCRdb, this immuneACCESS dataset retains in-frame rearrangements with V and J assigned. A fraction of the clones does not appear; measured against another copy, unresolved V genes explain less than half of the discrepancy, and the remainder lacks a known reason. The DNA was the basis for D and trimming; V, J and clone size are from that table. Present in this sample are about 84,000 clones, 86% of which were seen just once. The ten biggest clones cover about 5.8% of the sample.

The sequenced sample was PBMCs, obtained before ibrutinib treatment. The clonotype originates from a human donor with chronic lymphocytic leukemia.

The sequenced DNA: TGTGCCAGCACCCGGCAGAGCTGGTCAGCCGGGGAGCTGTTTTTT. It codes for CASTRQSWSAGELFF. The V and J segments used are TRBV6-5 and TRBJ2-2, with no confident D gene call. The germline V gene encodes CDR1 MNHEY and CDR2 SVGAGI. V is pared back by 7 bases and J by 6 bases, with 18 bases lying between the germline termini. The CDR3 has 15 amino acids, counting the end cysteine and phenylalanine. The entry retains the CDR3 DNA only, 45 bases that are in frame from base 1.